This T cell receptor beta chain was obtained from a study of T cell repertoires in cytomegalovirus infection. About the study: Both a matching HLA type and CMV infection were indicated by public TCR beta signatures. Study-wide findings and caveats: The ex vivo response was dominated by HLA-C-restricted CMV-specific TCR beta clonotypes. The cumulative frequency of public TCR beta families identified carriers of CMV plus the relevant HLA.

Regarding this clonotype: Its antigen is undetermined.

The trim removed 7 bases at V and 6 bases at J, leaving 8 bases unmatched. CDR3 length equals 14 residues. Each CDR3 protein is one row after TCRdb ran MiXCR on the reads. This sample carries about 160,000 distinct CDR3 sequences, about 15% of them seen once, and the ten largest clones take approximately 18%. The V and J genes are TRBV12-3 or TRBV12-4 and TRBJ2-1, with TRBD2 matching 8 bases. Sequencing was performed on CD8+ T cells from PBMCs. The TCR originated in a human donor in good health (CMV status not recorded). Some clones in this sample may be carry-over from other donors' samples. The chain's CDR3 is CASTGGVISNEQFF. The CDR3 DNA reads as TGTGCCAGCACCGGGGGGGTGATAAGCAATGAGCAGTTCTTC.